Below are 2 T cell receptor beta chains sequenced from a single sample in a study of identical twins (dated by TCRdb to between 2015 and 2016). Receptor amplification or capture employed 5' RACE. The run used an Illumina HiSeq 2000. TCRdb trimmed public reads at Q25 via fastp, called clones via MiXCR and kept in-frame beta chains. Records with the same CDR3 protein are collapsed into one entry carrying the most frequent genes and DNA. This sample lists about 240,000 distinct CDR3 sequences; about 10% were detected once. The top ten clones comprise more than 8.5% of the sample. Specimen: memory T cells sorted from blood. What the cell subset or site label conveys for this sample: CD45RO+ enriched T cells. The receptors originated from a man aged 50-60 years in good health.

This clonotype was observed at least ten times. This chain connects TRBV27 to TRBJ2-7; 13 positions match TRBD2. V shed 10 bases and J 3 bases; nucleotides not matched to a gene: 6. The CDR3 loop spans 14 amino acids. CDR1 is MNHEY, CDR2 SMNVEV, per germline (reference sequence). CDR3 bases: TGTGCCACCTCGCGGACTAGCGGGAGCTACGAGCAGTACTTC. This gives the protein CATSRTSGSYEQYF.

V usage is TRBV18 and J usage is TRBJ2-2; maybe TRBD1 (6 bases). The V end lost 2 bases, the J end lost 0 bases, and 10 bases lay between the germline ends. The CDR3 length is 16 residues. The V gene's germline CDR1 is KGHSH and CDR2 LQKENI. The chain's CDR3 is CASSPVRGSNTGELFF. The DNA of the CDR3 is TGTGCCAGCTCACCAGTGAGGGGGTCGAACACCGGGGAGCTGTTTTTT. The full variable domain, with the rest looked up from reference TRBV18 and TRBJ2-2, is NAGVMQNPRHLVRRRGQEARLRCSPMKGHSHVYWYRQLPEEGLKFMVYLQKENIIDESGMPKERFSAEFPKEGPSILRIQQVVRGDSAAYFCASSPVRGSNTGELFFGEGSRLTVL.